A single sample gave rise to the 4 T cell receptor beta chains below, sequenced in a study of naive and memory T cell subsets. Notes on the study in general: Naive repertoires, especially CD8, held a few larger clonotypes, possibly memory cells re-expressing CD45RA.

Two oligonucleotides, mixed equimolar, formed the beta constant-region primer covering TRBC1 and TRBC2. Nested alpha and beta constant-region primers with the SP2 primer drove four PCR rounds on ligated cDNA. One entry per CDR3 protein results from TCRdb running MiXCR on the UMI-ligation and nested PCR reads. The sample yields 90,000 to 120,000 distinct CDR3 sequences, more than 14% seen once. These TCRs' antigens remain unknown. The source material was naive CD8+ T cells from blood. These receptors came from a human donor in good health.

This clonotype appeared a few times. V gene TRBV4-3 combines with J gene TRBJ2-4; D gene unclear. V was shortened by 0 bases and J by 5 bases, with 11 bases between the two germline ends. Looked up from germline, CDR1 is LGHNA and CDR2 is YSLEER. The CDR3 has 15 amino acids. CDR3 nucleotide sequence: TGCGCCAGCAGCCAAGATGCCTTAATTGAAAACATTCAGTACTTC. Translated: CASSQDALIENIQYF.

V gene TRBV4-2 combines with J gene TRBJ2-1; 8 bases are shared with TRBD2. CDR3 size: 15 residues. After removal of 0 bases from V and 6 bases from J, the junction contained 4 bases not matched to a gene. Per the germline V gene, CDR1 is LGHNA and CDR2 is YNFKEQ. Here the CDR3 reads CASSQEFGTSNEQFF. The DNA for the CDR3 is TGTGCCAGCAGCCAAGAGTTCGGGACTAGCAATGAGCAGTTCTTC.

This clonotype was seen more than once but under ten times. The chain employs TRBV13 and TRBJ2-6; no clear D. The germline V and J ends were trimmed by 2 bases and 2 bases, with 10 bases remaining between them. In germline, CDR1 is PRHDT, CDR2 FYEKMQ (reference sequence). The CDR3 is 16 residues long. The CDR3 DNA reads as TGTGCCAGCAGCTTATATTTCGAAGCTGGGGCCAACGTCCTGACTTTC. This sequence encodes CASSLYFEAGANVLTF.

This rearrangement joins TRBV9 to TRBJ1-2, with D unclear. V lost 4 bases and J 2 bases, leaving 15 bases between the germline ends. Germline lookup yields CDR1 SGDLS and CDR2 YYNGEE. The length of the CDR3 is 15 residues. The CDR3 protein is CASSPFISANYGYTF. The CDR3 DNA is TGTGCCAGCAGCCCCTTTATTTCAGCCAACTATGGCTACACCTTC. The variable domain in full, completed from reference TRBV9 and TRBJ1-2, reads DSGVTQTPKHLITATGQRVTLRCSPRSGDLSVYWYQQSLDQGLQFLIQYYNGEERAKGNILERFSAQQFPDLHSELNLSSLELGDSALYFCASSPFISANYGYTFGSGTRLTVV.